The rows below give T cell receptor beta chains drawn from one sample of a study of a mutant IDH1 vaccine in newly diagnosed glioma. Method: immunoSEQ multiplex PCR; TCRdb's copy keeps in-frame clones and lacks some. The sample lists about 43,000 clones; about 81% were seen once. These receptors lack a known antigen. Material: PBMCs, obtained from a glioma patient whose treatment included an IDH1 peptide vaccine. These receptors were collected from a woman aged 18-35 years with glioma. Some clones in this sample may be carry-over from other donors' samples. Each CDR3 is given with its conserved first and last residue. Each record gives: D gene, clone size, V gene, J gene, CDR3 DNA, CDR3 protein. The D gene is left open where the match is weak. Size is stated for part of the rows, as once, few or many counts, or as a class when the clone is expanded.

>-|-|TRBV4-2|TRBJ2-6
TGTGCCAGCAGCCAAGCCGGCGTCTCTGGGGCCAACGTCCTGACTTTC
CASSQAGVSGANVLTF
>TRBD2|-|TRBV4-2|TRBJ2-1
TGTGCCAGCAGCCAAGAGAGCGGGGGTTTCTACAATGAGCAGTTCTTC
CASSQESGGFYNEQFF
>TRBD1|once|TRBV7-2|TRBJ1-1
TGTGCCAGCAGCTTAGTAGGGGGCAATGGGGCTTTCTTT
CASSLVGGNGAFF
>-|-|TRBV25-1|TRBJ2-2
TGTGCCAGCAGTGCAAGGGTTTCTCTGGGCACCGGGGAGCTGTTTTTT
CASSARVSLGTGELFF
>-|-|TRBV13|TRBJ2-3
TGTGCCAGCAGCCCTCAACAGGGGGAGGGAACAGATACGCAGTATTTT
CASSPQQGEGTDTQYF
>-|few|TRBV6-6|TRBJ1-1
TGTGCCTTAACCCTGGGCACTGAAGCTTTCTTT
CALTLGTEAFF
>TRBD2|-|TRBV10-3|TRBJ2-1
TGTGCCATCACTGAACCGCGGACTAGCGGGACGCATGAGCAGTTCTTC
CAITEPRTSGTHEQFF
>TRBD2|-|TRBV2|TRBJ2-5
TGTGCCAGCAGACGGGAGGGCCACCGGGAGACCCAGTACTTC
CASRREGHRETQYF
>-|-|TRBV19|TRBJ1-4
TGTGCCAGTAAGGCCCTTAATGAAAAACTGTTTTTT
CASKALNEKLFF
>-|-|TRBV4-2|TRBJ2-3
TGTGCCAGCAGCCAAGATCTGGGGGGAGTAGATACGCAGTATTTT
CASSQDLGGVDTQYF
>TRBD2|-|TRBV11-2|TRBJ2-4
TGTGCCAGCAGCGCAGTGACTAGCGGGAAAGCTAAAAACATTCAGTACTTC
CASSAVTSGKAKNIQYF
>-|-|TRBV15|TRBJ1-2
TGTGCCACCAGCGACACAAACTATGGCTACACCTTC
CATSDTNYGYTF
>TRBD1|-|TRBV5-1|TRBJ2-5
TGCGCCAGCAGCGTCGACAGGGCGCTGAACCAAGAGACCCAGTACTTC
CASSVDRALNQETQYF
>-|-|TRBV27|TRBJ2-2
TGTGCCAGCAGTTTAAGTCTCCAGGCGAACACCGGGGAGCTGTTTTTT
CASSLSLQANTGELFF
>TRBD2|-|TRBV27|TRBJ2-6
TGTGCCAGCAGTTCATTCATAGCGGGAGCCCAATCGACGTCTGGGGCCAACGTCCTGACTTTC
CASSSFIAGAQSTSGANVLTF
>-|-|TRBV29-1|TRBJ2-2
TGCAGCGTTGCCAAGGGCCGGGGGGAGCTGTTTTTT
CSVAKGRGELFF
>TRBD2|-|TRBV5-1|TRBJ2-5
TGCGCCAGCAGCTTGGCCACTAGCGGGTCAGAGACCCAGTACTTC
CASSLATSGSETQYF
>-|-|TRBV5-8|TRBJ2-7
TGTGCCAGCATAGGGGGGCTCATCTCCTACGAGCAGTACTTC
CASIGGLISYEQYF
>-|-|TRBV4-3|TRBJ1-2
TGCGCCAGCAGGGGTCGGGGCACCCGTCGGGGCTACACCTTC
CASRGRGTRRGYTF